The following is a TCR beta chain sequence with its context. This clonotype was counted a few times. What antigen it recognizes has not been identified. Per-nucleotide qualities are absent, and no much larger clonotype sits a single base away. Receptor amplification or capture employed 5' RACE. Sequencing instrument: Illumina HiSeq 2500. A second about 7 to 12 cycle PCR used a sample-barcoded 5' primer and a J-beta primer mix. Each TCR beta cDNA molecule received a unique molecular identifier from a template-switch 5' adaptor carrying 12 random nucleotides. At least 3 million CDR3-containing paired-end reads were obtained from each sample. The Mint cDNA synthesis kit, primed by a TRBC-specific oligonucleotide, was used to synthesize first-strand cDNA from all RNA. After uracil-DNA glycosylase treatment, a first 18-cycle PCR used universal primers M1SS and BC2_uni_R on all cDNA. On the authors' methods: Each sample was normalized by randomly selecting 1 million high-quality reads, each carrying a distinct molecular identifier. Reads sharing molecular identifiers were discarded rather than binned into consensus sequences. MiTCR, set to a Q25 quality threshold and the strictest error-elimination algorithm, was used for CDR3 identification, clonotype clustering and error correction. A nonparametric unseen species model with Euler transformation was used to estimate lower-bound total TCR beta diversity. Through fastp at Q25 and MiXCR, TCRdb rebuilt clones from the public reads, retaining in-frame beta chains. When rows share a CDR3 protein, they turn into one entry using the most common DNA and genes. The V and J calls and clone size are TCRdb's, not the authors'. For this sample there are roughly 1,500,000 distinct CDR3 sequences; 42% appear just once. The ten largest clones add up to 7.9% of the sample.

Donors were roughly 40 systemically healthy Caucasian individuals from Russia aged roughly 6 to 90 years. Roughly 10 milliliters of peripheral blood were collected from each donor into EDTA-treated Vacutainer tubes. Ficoll-Paque density-gradient centrifugation was used to isolate PBMCs, with at least 7 million obtained per sample. Trizol reagent was used to extract total RNA from the PBMCs, yielding at least 6 micrograms per sample. The percentages of naive CD45RAhigh/CD27high T cells were determined by flow cytometry on a PBMC aliquot from every donor. The sample originates from a study of blood T cells in healthy people across ages (dated by TCRdb to between 2015 and 2016). About the full investigation: In model experiments, template switching captured roughly one uniquely barcoded TCR beta cDNA molecule for every two T cells. To avoid experimental bias, donors of different ages were spread randomly across the sequencing lanes. Four age groups were formed from the donors: young (average approximately 15 years), middle-aged (more than 35), aged (around 68) and long-lived (approximately 78). The study analyzed two additional independent replicas of 1 million unique cDNA reads from the same blood draw for two donors, one aged 18 to 30 and one aged 80 or older. The study measured age-related changes in TCR beta repertoire diversity using deep sequencing normalized with unique cDNA molecular identifiers.

The CDR3 runs 15 amino acids, cysteine and phenylalanine included. Only the CDR3 DNA is retained, 45 bases long and in frame from the first base. The study at large found these results: Bulk unsorted PBMC profiling prevented conclusive comparison of naive and antigen-experienced compartments. Compared with the aged group, the long-lived group had more naive CD4+ T cells, fewer expanded clones and increased TCR diversity, suggesting age selection. Observed TCR beta diversity per million T cells fell roughly linearly with age, and a significant reduction was already apparent by age around 40. The CMV infection status of donors was not known, potentially confounding age-related changes in expanded clonotypes. Estimates of total diversity based on one million sequenced T cells were considered lower bounds and underestimates. Observed TCR beta diversity correlated strongly with the percentage of naive T cells measured by flow cytometry.

Sequencing was carried out using blood. The sequence derives from a woman aged 18-30 years in good health. The chain is encoded by TRBV21-1 joined to TRBJ2-7; whether TRBD1, the table's D call, matches the DNA was not checked. TRBV21-1 is a pseudogene locus. The DNA is TGTGCCAGCAGCAAACCGACAGGGCCCTCCTACGAGCAGTACTTC. It encodes CASSKPTGPSYEQYF.